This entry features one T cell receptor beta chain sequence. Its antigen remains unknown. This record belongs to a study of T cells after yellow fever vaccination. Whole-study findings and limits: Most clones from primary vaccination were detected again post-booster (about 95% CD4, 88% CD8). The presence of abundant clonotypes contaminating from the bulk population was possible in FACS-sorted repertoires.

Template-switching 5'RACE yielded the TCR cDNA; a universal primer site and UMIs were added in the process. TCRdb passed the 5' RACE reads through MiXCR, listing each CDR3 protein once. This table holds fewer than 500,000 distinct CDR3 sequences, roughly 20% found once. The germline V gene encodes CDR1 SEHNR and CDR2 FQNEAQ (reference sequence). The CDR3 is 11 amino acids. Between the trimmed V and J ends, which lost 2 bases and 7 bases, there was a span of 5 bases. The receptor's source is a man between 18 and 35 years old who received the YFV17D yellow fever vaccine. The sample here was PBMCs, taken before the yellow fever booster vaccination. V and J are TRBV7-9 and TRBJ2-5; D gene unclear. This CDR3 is CASSLSGTQYF. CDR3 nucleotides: TGTGCCAGCAGCTTATCGGGGACCCAGTACTTC.